This T cell receptor (beta chain) was profiled in a study of cytomegalovirus exposure and HLA in healthy donors. Notes on the study in general: Apart from CMV serostatus, no immune exposure information was available. Altogether, 160 or so TCR beta chains were recorded as cytomegalovirus-associated.

As concerns this clone: As yet, its antigen is unknown.

Germline CDR1 and CDR2: LGHNA and YSLEER. There are 16 residues in the CDR3. Losses at the gene ends were 0 bases for V and 4 bases for J; bases not matched to a gene: 4. The PCR ran on 60 Vbeta and 13 Jbeta primers. TCRdb's table, derived via immunoSEQ multiplex PCR, lists solely in-frame clones and lacks some. The sample holds 120,000 to 150,000 clones, approximately 80% seen once. V gene TRBV4-3 combines with J gene TRBJ2-2, with TRBD1 identical over 8 bases. The sample comprised PBMCs. This receptor was identified in a woman aged 45-65 years in good health and CMV-seronegative. For the CDR3, the DNA is TGCGCCAGCAGCCAAGATCGGGACAGGCGCACCGGGGAGCTGTTTTTT. Its protein product is CASSQDRDRRTGELFF.